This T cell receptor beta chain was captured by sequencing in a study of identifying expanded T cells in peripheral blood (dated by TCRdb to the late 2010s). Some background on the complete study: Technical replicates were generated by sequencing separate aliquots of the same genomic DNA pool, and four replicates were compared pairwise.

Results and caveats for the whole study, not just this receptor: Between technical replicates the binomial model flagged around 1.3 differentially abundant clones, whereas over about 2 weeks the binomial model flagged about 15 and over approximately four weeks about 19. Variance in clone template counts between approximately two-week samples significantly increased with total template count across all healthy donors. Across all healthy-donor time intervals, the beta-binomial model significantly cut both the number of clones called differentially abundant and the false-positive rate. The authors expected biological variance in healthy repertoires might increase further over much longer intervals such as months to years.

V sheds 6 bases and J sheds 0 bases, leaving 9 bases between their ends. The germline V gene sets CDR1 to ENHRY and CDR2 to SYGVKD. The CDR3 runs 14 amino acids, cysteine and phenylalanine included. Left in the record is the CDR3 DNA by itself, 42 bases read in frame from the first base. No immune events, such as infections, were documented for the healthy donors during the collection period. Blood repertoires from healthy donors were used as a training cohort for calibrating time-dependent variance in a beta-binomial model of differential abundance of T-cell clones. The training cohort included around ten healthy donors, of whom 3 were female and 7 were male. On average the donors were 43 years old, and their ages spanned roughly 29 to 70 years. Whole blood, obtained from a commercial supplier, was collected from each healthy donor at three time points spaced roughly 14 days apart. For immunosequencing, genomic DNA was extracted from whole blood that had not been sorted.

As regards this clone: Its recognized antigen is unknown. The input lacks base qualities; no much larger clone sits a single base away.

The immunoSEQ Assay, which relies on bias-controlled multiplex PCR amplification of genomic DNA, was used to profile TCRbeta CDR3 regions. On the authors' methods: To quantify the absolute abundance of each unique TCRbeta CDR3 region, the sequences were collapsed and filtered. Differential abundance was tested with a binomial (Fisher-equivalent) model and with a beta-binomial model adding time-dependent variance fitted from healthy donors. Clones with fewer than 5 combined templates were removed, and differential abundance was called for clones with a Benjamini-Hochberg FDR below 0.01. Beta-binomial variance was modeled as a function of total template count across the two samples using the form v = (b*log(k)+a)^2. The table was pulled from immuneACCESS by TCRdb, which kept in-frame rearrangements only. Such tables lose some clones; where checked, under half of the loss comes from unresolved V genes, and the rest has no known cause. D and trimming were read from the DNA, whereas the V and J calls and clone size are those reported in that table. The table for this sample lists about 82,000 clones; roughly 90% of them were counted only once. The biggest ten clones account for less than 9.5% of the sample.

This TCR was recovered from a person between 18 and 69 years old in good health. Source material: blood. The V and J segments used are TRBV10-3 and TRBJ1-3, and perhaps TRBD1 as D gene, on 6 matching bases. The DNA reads TGTGCCATCAGCGTAGGGGGCTCTGGAAACACCATATATTTT. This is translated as CAISVGGSGNTIYF.